This T cell receptor (beta chain) was sequenced in a study of cytomegalovirus exposure and HLA in healthy donors. Germline V gene lookup returns CDR1 MDHEN and CDR2 SYDVKM. The CDR3 has 14 amino acids. V gave up 4 bases and J gave up 5 bases, with 14 bases separating them. On this clone itself: As yet, its antigen is unknown.

Points from the study as a whole: HLA alleles showed associations with 15,000 to 20,000 TCR beta sequences in a later analysis, at a 0.05 false discovery rate. Within the data, a cluster of highly shared sequence variants was likely a sequencing artifact. Being indistinguishable, some V segments were excluded, TRBV6-2 and TRBV6-3 among them.

With 60 Vbeta and 13 Jbeta primers, the PCR was carried out. Libraries were prepared by immunoSEQ multiplex PCR; TCRdb keeps only in-frame clonotypes and omits some of them. Here the sample spans under 200,000 clones, over 75% being singletons. This clonotype originated in a female donor in good health and CMV-seronegative. The specimen sequenced was PBMCs. The rearrangement uses TRBV28 and TRBJ1-1, with D possibly matching TRBD1 (6 bases). CDR3 region: CASSSPTGWTEAFF. CDR3 in DNA: TGTGCCAGCAGTTCACCTACAGGGTGGACTGAAGCTTTCTTT.